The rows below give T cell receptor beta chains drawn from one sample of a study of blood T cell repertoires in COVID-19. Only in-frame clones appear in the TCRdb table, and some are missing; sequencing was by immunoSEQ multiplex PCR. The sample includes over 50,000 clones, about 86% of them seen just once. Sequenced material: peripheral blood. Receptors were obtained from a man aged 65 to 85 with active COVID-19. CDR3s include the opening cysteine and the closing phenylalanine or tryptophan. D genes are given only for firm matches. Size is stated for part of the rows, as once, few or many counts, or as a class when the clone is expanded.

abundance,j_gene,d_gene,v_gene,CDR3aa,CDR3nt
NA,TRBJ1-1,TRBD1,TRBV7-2,CASSLGRQGARTEAFF,TGTGCCAGCAGCTTAGGCCGACAGGGGGCGAGGACTGAAGCTTTCTTT
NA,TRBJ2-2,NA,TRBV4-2,CASSQGGGDTGELFF,TGTGCCAGCAGCCAGGGCGGAGGGGACACCGGGGAGCTGTTTTTT
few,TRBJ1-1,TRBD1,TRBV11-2,CASNRQGAFTEAFF,TGTGCCAGCAACCGACAGGGAGCGTTTACTGAAGCTTTCTTT
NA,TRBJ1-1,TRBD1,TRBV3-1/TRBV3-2,CASSLQTGQTEAFF,TGTGCCAGCAGCCTCCAGACAGGGCAAACTGAAGCTTTCTTT
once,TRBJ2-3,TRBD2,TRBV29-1,CSVEDPAGGTDTQYF,TGCAGCGTTGAAGATCCAGCGGGAGGCACAGATACGCAGTATTTT
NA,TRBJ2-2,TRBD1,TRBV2,CASSGTGGTGELFF,TGTGCCAGCAGTGGGACAGGGGGCACCGGGGAGCTGTTTTTT
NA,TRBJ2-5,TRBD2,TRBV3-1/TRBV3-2,CASSLGTSGGGETQYF,TGTGCCAGCAGCCTGGGGACTAGCGGGGGGGGAGAGACCCAGTACTTC
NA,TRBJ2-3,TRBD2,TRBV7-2,CASRISGPGGDTQYF,TGTGCCAGCAGAATTAGCGGGCCCGGCGGAGATACGCAGTATTTT
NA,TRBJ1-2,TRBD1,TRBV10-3,CAISESTGYYGYTF,TGTGCCATCAGTGAGTCGACAGGGTACTATGGCTACACCTTC
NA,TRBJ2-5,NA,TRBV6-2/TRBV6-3,CASSYQMSGGQEETQYF,TGTGCCAGCAGTTACCAGATGTCCGGGGGGCAGGAAGAGACCCAGTACTTC
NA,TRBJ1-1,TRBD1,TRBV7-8,CASTTGGVFGNTEAFF,TGTGCCAGCACCACAGGGGGGGTTTTCGGGAACACTGAAGCTTTCTTT
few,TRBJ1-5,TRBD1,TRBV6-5,CASSRGTGVNQPQHF,TGTGCCAGCAGTCGCGGGACAGGGGTGAATCAGCCCCAGCATTTT
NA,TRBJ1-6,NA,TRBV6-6,CASRGLWGDSPLHF,TGTGCCAGCAGGGGCCTGTGGGGGGATTCACCCCTCCACTTT
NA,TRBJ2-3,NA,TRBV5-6,CASIRGLDTDTQYF,TGTGCCAGCATCAGGGGTTTGGACACAGATACGCAGTATTTT
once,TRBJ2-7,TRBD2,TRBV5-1,CASRTGLAGGTYEQYF,TGCGCCAGCAGAACCGGACTAGCGGGGGGAACCTACGAGCAGTACTTC
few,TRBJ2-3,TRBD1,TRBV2,CASSPGGSTDTQYF,TGTGCCAGCAGCCCAGGGGGTAGCACAGATACGCAGTATTTT
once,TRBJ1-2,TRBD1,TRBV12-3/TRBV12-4,CASRTDAGGGYTF,TGTGCCAGCAGAACGGACGCAGGGGGTGGCTACACCTTC
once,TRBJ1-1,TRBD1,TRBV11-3,CASSAGGQGIEAFF,TGTGCCAGCAGCGCCGGCGGACAGGGAATTGAAGCTTTCTTT
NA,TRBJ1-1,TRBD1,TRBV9,CASSARTGLGRTEAFF,TGTGCCAGCAGCGCCAGGACAGGGCTGGGTCGCACTGAAGCTTTCTTT
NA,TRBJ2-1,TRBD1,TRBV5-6,CASSSRQGVTYNEQFF,TGTGCCAGCAGCTCTCGACAGGGGGTGACCTACAATGAGCAGTTCTTC
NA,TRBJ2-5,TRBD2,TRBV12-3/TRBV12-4,CASSPLAGVTQYF,TGTGCCAGCAGCCCCCTAGCGGGGGTGACCCAGTACTTC
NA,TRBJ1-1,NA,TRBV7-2,CASSLGGVGEAFF,TGTGCCAGCAGCTTAGGGGGGGTCGGTGAAGCTTTCTTT
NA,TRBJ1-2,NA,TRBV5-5,CASSTDTESYGYTF,TGTGCCAGCAGCACGGACACCGAGTCCTATGGCTACACCTTC
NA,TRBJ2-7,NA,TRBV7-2,CASSPSSYEQYF,TGTGCCAGCAGTCCCAGCTCCTACGAGCAGTACTTC
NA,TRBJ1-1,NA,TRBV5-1,CASSLPSAGEAFF,TGCGCCAGCAGCTTGCCCTCAGCGGGTGAAGCTTTCTTT
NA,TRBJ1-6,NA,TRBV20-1,CSASALGLNSPLHF,TGCAGTGCTAGTGCCCTGGGGCTTAATTCACCCCTCCACTTT
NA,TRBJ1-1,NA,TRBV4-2,CASSQVAGVNTEAFF,TGTGCCAGCAGCCAAGTCGCGGGGGTAAACACTGAAGCTTTCTTT
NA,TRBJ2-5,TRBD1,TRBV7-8,CASSAGTGRETQYF,TGTGCCAGCAGCGCGGGGACAGGGCGAGAGACCCAGTACTTC
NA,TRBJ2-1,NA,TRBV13,CASSLESQAHEQFF,TGTGCCAGCAGCTTAGAATCCCAGGCTCATGAGCAGTTCTTC
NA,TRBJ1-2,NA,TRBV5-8,CASNPQVSYGYTF,TGTGCCAGCAACCCTCAGGTTTCCTATGGCTACACCTTC
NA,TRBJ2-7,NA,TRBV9,CASSVNPGGEQYF,TGTGCCAGCAGCGTAAACCCCGGAGGCGAGCAGTACTTC
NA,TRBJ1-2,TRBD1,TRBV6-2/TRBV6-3,CASSYSAGTGVGYTF,TGTGCCAGCAGTTACTCGGCCGGGACAGGGGTTGGCTACACCTTC
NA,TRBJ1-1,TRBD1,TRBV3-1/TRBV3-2,CASSQRQGSGTEAFF,TGTGCCAGCAGCCAAAGACAGGGGAGTGGGACTGAAGCTTTCTTT
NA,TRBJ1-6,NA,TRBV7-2,CASSLRRDYSPLHF,TGTGCCAGCAGCTTGCGACGGGACTATTCACCCCTCCACTTT
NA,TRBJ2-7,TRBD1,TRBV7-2,CASSLAGQGIDEQYF,TGTGCCAGCAGCTTAGCGGGACAGGGAATCGACGAGCAGTACTTC
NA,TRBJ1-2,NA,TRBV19,CASRKGPTRNYGYTF,TGTGCCAGTAGAAAGGGGCCAACGAGGAACTATGGCTACACCTTC
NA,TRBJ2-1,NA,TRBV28,CASSISGENEQFF,TGTGCCAGCAGCATCTCAGGGGAGAATGAGCAGTTCTTC
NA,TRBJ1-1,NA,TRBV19,CASSIRGGNTEAFF,TGTGCCAGTAGTATAAGGGGTGGAAACACTGAAGCTTTCTTT
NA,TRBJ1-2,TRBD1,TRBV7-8,CASSLYDRDLYGYTF,TGTGCCAGCAGCTTATACGACAGGGACCTCTATGGCTACACCTTC
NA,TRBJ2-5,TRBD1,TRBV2,CASGKDRVETQYF,TGTGCCAGCGGGAAGGACAGGGTAGAGACCCAGTACTTC
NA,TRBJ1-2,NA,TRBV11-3,CASSHGHSYGYTF,TGTGCCAGCAGCCACGGACACTCCTATGGCTACACCTTC
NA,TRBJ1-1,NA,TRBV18,CASSPLFGAENTEAFF,TGTGCCAGCTCACCTCTCTTTGGGGCAGAGAACACTGAAGCTTTCTTT
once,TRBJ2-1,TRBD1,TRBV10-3,CAINSDRSSYNEQFF,TGTGCCATCAACTCGGACAGGAGCTCCTACAATGAGCAGTTCTTC
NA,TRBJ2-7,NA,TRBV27,CASKADRASYEQYF,TGTGCCAGCAAAGCGGACAGAGCATCCTACGAGCAGTACTTC